This T cell receptor (beta chain) was sequenced for a study of blood T cells in healthy people across ages. This clonotype was detected many times. From germline, CDR1 is SGHVS and CDR2 FQNEAQ. The CDR3 has 14 residues. The V end was cut by 4 bases, the J end by 4 bases, with 13 bases between. Next came a second PCR, run for roughly 6 to 11 cycles, which used a sample-barcoded 5' primer along with a J-beta primer mix. Each cDNA molecule was tagged by a template-switch adaptor with 12 random nucleotides. TCRdb redid the calling of the 5' RACE reads with MiXCR, one entry per CDR3 protein. The sample shows some 290,000 distinct CDR3 sequences, around 30% of them seen only once.

The rearrangement links TRBV7-8 to TRBJ1-1; TRBD1 might be the D (6 bases). The sequence came from a woman in her seventies in good health. Input material: blood. The CDR3 protein is CASSSPGVATEAFF. In DNA, the CDR3 is TGTGCCAGCAGCTCCCCAGGGGTGGCCACTGAAGCTTTCTTT. Together with reference TRBV7-8 and TRBJ1-1, the CDR3 gives the full variable domain: GAGVSQSPRYKVAKRGQDVALRCDPISGHVSLFWYQQALGQGPEFLTYFQNEAQLDKSGLPSDRFFAERPEGSVSTLKIQRTQQEDSAVYLCASSSPGVATEAFFGQGTRLTVV.